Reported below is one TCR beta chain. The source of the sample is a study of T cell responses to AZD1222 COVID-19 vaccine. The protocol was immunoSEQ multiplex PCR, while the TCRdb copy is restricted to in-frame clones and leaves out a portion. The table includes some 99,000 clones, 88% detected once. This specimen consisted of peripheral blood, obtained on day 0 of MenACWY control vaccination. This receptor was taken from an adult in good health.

CDR3 sequence reads: CASSIAGTDYEQYF. CDR3 nucleotide sequence: TGTGCCAGTAGTATAGCCGGGACAGACTACGAGCAGTACTTC. The V and J genes are TRBV19 and TRBJ2-7; 7 bases are shared with TRBD1. The CDR3 consists of 14 residues. Unmatched junction bases numbered 3, after V lost 1 base and J lost 3 bases. From germline, CDR1 is LNHDA and CDR2 SQIVND (reference sequence).